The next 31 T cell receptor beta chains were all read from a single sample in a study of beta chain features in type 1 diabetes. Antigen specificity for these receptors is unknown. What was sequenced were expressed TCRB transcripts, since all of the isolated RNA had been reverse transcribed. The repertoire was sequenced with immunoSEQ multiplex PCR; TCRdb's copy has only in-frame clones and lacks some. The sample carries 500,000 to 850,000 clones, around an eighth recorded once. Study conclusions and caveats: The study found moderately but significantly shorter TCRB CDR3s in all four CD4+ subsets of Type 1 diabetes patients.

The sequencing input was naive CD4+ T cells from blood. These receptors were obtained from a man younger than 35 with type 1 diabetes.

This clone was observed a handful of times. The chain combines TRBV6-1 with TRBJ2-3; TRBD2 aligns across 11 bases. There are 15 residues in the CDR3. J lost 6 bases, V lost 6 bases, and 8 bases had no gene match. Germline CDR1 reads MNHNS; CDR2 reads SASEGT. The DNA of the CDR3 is TGTGCCAGCAGAGAACTAGCGGGAGAAGGGGATACGCAGTATTTT. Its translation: CASRELAGEGDTQYF.

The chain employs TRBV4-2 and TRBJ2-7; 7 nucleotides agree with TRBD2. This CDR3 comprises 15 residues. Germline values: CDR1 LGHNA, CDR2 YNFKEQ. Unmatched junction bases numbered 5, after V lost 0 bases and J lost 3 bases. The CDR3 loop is CASSQDIRTSYEQYF. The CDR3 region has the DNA TGTGCCAGCAGCCAAGACATTCGGACTAGCTACGAGCAGTACTTC.

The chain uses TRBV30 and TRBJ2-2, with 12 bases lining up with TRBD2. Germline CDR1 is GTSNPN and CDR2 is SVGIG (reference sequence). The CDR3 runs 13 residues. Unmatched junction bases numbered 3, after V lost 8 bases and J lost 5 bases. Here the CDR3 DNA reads TGTGCCCACGGGACTAGCGGGACCGGGGAGCTGTTTTTT. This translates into CAHGTSGTGELFF. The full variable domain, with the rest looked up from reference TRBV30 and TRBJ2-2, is SQTIHQWPATLVQPVGSPLSLECTVEGTSNPNLYWYRQAAGRGLQLLFYSVGIGQISSEVPQNLSASRPQDRQFILSSKKLLLSDSGFYLCAHGTSGTGELFFGEGSRLTVL.

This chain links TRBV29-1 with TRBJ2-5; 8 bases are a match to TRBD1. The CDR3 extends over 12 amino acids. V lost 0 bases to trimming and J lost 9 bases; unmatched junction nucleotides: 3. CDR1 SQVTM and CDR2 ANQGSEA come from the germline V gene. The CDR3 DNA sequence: TGCAGCGTTGAAGATCTGGGACAGGCCCAGTACTTC. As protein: CSVEDLGQAQYF.

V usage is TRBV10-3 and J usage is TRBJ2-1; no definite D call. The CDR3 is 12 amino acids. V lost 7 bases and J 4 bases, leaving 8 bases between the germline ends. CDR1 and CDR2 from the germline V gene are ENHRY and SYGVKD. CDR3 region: CAIKGRYNEQFF. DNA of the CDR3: TGTGCCATCAAAGGGCGGTACAATGAGCAGTTCTTC.

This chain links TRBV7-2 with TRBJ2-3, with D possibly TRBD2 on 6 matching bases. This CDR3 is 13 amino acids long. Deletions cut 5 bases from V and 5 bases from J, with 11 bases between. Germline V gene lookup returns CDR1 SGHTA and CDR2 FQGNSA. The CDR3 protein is CASSPGAGDTQYF. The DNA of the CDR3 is TGTGCCAGCAGCCCCGGAGCGGGAGATACGCAGTATTTT.

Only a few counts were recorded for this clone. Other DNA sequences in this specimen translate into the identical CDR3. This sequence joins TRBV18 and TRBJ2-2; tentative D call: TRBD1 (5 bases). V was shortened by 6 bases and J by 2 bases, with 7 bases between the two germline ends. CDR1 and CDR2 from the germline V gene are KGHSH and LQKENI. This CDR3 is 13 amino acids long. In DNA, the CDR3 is TGTGCCAGCTCGCGGACAAACACCGGGGAGCTGTTTTTT. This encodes CASSRTNTGELFF.

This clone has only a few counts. This chain's CDR3 is CASSSTQAGQETQYF. The CDR3 coding sequence is TGTGCCAGCAGTTCTACCCAAGCGGGGCAAGAGACCCAGTACTTC. The rearrangement links TRBV6-5 to TRBJ2-5; 7 nucleotides line up with TRBD2. V gave up 4 bases and J gave up 2 bases; unmatched junction bases: 7. This CDR3 is built from 15 residues. The germline V gene encodes CDR1 MNHEY and CDR2 SVGAGI.

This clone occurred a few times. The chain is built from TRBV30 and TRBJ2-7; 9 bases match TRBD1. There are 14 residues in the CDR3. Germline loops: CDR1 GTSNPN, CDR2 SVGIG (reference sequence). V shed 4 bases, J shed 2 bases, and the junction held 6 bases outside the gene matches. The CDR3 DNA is TGTGCCTGGAACAGGGGGCTCGGGGCCTACGAGCAGTACTTC. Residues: CAWNRGLGAYEQYF.

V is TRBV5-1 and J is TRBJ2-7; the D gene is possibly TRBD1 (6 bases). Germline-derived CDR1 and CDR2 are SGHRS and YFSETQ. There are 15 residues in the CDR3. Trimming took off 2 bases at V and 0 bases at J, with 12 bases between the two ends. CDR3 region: CASSFSRGSSYEQYF. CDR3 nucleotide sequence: TGCGCCAGCAGCTTTTCGAGGGGGAGCTCCTACGAGCAGTACTTC. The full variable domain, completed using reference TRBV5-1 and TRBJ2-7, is KAGVTQTPRYLIKTRGQQVTLSCSPISGHRSVSWYQQTPGQGLQFLFEYFSETQRNKGNFPGRFSGRQFSNSRSEMNVSTLELGDSALYLCASSFSRGSSYEQYFGPGTRLTVT.

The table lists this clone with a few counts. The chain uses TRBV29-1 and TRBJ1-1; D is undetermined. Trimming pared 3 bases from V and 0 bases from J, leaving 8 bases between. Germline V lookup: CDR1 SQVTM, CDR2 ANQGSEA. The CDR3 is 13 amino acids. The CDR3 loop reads CSVEASMNTEAFF. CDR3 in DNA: TGCAGCGTTGAGGCCAGCATGAACACTGAAGCTTTCTTT.

The CDR3, as DNA: TGTGCCAGCAGTAGCGCCCATGAGCAGTTCTTC. This encodes CASSSAHEQFF. V gene TRBV6-6 combines with J gene TRBJ2-1, with D uncertain. Germline CDR1 reads MNHNY; CDR2 reads SVGAGI (reference sequence). V lost 5 bases to trimming and J lost 8 bases, with 7 bases between them. The CDR3 has 11 amino acids.

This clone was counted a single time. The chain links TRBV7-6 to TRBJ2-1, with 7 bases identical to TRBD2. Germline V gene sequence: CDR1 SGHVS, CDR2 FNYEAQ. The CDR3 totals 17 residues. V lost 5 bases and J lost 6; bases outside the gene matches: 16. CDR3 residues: CASSHRMAGEVSNEQFF. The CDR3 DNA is TGTGCCAGCAGCCACCGGATGGCGGGGGAGGTTTCCAATGAGCAGTTCTTC.

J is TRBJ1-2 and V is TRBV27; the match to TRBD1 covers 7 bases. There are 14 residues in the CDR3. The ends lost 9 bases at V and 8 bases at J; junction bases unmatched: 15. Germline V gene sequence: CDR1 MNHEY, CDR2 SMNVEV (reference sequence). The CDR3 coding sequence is TGTGCCAGTAGAATCCGGGACAGCGTGGAGGGCTACACCTTC. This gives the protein CASRIRDSVEGYTF.

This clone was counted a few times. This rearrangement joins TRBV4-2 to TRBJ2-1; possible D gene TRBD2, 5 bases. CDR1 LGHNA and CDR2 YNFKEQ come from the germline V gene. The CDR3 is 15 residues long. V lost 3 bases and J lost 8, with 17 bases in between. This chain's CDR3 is CASSQATRLGDEQFF. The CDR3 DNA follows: TGTGCCAGCAGCCAGGCGACTCGCCTCGGGGATGAGCAGTTCTTC.

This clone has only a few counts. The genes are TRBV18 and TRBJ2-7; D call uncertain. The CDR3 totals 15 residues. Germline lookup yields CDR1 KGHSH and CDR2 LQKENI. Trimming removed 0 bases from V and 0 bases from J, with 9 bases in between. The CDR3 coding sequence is TGTGCCAGCTCACCACCGCGGTCAAGCTCCTACGAGCAGTACTTC. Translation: CASSPPRSSSYEQYF.

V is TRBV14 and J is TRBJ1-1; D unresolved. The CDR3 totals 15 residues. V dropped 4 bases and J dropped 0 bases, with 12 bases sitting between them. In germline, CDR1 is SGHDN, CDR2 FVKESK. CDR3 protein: CASSLLPGMNTEAFF. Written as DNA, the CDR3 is TGTGCCAGCAGCCTCCTGCCCGGCATGAACACTGAAGCTTTCTTT.

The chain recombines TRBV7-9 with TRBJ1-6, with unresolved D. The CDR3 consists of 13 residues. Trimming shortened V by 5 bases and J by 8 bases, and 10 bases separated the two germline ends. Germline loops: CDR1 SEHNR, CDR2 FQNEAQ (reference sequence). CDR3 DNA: TGTGCCAGCAGCCTGGACGGGGATTCACCCCTCCACTTT. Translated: CASSLDGDSPLHF.

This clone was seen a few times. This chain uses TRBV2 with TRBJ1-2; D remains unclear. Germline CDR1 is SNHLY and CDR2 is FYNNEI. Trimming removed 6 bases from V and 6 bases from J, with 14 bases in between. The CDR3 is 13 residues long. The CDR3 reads CASRDRTADGYTF. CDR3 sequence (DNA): TGTGCCAGCAGGGACCGGACGGCTGATGGCTACACCTTC. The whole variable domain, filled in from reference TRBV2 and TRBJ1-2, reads EPEVTQTPSHQVTQMGQEVILRCVPISNHLYFYWYRQILGQKVEFLVSFYNNEISEKSEIFDDQFSVERPDGSNFTLKIRSTKLEDSAMYFCASRDRTADGYTFGSGTRLTVV.

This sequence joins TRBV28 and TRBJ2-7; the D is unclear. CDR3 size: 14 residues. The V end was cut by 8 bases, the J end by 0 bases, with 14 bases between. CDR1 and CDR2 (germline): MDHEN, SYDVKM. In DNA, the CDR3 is TGTGCCAGCCTCAATCCGGGTTCCTCCTACGAGCAGTACTTC. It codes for CASLNPGSSYEQYF.

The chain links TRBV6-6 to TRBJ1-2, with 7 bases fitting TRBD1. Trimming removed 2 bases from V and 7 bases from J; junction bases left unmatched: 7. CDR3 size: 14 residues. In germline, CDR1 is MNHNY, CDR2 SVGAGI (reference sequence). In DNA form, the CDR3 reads TGTGCCAGCAGTTACGAGACAGGGTATTCTGGCTACACCTTC. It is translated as CASSYETGYSGYTF.

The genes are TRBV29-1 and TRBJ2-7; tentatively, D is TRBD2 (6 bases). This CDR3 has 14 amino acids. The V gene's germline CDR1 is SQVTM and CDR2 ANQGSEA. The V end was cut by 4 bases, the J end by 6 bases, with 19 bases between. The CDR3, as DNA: TGCAGCGTTGTTATGGCGTATCTGGGGGGCGAGCAGTACTTC. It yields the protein CSVVMAYLGGEQYF.

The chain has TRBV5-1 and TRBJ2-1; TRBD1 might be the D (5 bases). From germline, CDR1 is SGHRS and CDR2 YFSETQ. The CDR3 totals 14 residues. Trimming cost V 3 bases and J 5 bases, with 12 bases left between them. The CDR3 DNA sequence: TGCGCCAGCAGCTGGGGCCGCCCCAACAATGAGCAGTTCTTC. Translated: CASSWGRPNNEQFF. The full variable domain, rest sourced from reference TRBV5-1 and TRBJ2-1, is KAGVTQTPRYLIKTRGQQVTLSCSPISGHRSVSWYQQTPGQGLQFLFEYFSETQRNKGNFPGRFSGRQFSNSRSEMNVSTLELGDSALYLCASSWGRPNNEQFFGPGTRLTVL.

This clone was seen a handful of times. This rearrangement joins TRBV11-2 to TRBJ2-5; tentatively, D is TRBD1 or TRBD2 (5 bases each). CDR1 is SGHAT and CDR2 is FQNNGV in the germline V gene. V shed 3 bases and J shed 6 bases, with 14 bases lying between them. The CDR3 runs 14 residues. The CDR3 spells CASSFFGAVKTQYF. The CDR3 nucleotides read TGTGCCAGCAGCTTTTTCGGGGCCGTGAAGACCCAGTACTTC.

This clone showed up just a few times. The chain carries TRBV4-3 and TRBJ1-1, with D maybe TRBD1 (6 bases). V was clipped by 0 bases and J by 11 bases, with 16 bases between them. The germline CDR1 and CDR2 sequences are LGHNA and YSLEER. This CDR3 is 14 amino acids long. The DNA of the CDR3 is TGCGCCAGCAGCCAAGAATATCAGGGGCAAGACGCTTTCTTT. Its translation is CASSQEYQGQDAFF.

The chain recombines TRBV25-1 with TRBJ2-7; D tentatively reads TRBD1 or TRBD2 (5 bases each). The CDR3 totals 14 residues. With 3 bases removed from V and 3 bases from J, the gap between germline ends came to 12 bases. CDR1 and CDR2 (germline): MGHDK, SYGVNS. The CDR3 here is CASSDGGSHYEQYF. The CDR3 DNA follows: TGTGCCAGCAGTGATGGGGGAAGCCACTACGAGCAGTACTTC.

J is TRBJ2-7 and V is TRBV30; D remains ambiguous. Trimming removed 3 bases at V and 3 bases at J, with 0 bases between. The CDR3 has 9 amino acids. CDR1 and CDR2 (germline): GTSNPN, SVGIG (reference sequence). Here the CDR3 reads CAWSYEQYF. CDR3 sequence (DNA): TGTGCCTGGAGCTACGAGCAGTACTTC.

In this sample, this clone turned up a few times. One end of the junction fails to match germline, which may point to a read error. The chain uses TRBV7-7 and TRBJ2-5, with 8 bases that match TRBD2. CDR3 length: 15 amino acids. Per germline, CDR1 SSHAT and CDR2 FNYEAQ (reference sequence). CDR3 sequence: CASSLSGGHQETQYF. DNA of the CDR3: TGTGCTAGCAGCTTAAGCGGGGGCCACCAAGAGACCCAGTACTTC.

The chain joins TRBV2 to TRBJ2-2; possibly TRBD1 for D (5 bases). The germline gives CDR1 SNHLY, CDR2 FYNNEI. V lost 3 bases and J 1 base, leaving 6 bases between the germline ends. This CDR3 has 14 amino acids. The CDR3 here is CASSEDKNTGELFF. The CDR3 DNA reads TGTGCCAGCAGTGAGGACAAGAACACCGGGGAGCTGTTTTTT.

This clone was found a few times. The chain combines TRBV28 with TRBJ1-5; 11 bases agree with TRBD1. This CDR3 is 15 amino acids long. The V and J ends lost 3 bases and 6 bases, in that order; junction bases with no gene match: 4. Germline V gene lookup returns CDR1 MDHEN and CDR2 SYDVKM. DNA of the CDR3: TGTGCCAGCAGTTTGAGGACAGGGGGCGGTCAGCCCCAGCATTTT. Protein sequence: CASSLRTGGGQPQHF.

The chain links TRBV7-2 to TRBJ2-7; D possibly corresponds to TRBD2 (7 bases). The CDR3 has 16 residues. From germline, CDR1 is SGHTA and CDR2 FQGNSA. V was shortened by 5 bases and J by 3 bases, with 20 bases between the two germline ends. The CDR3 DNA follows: TGTGCCAGCAGCCCCGGGGGGACACTAGGCGGCTACGAGCAGTACTTC. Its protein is CASSPGGTLGGYEQYF.